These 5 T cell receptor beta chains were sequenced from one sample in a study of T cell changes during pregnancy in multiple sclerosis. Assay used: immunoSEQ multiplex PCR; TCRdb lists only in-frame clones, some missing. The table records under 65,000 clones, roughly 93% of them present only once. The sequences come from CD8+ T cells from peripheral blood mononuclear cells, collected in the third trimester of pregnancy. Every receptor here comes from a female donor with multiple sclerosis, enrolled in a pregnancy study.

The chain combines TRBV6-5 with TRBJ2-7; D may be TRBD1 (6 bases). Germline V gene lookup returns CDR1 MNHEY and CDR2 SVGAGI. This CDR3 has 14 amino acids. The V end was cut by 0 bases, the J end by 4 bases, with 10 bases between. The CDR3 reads CASSYSEQGYEQYF. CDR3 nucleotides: TGTGCCAGCAGTTACTCTGAACAGGGTTACGAGCAGTACTTC.

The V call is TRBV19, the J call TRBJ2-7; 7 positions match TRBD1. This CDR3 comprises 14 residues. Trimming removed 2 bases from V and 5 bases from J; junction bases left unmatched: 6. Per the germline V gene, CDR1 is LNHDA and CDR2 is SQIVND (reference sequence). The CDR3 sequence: CASSIRGGIDEQYF. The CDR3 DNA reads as TGTGCCAGTAGTATAAGAGGGGGCATCGACGAGCAGTACTTC.

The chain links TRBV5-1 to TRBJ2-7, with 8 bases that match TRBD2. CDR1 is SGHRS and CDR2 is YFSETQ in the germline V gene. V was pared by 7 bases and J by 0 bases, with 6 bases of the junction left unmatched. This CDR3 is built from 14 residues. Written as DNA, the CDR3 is TGCGCCAGCGGTATAGCGGGATCCTCCTACGAGCAGTACTTC. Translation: CASGIAGSSYEQYF.

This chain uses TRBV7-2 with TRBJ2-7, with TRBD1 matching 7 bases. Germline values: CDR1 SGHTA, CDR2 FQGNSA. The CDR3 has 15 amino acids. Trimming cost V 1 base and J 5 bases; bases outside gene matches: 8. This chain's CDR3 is CASSLGQGSLDEQYF. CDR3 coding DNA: TGTGCCAGCAGCTTAGGACAGGGTAGTTTGGACGAGCAGTACTTC.

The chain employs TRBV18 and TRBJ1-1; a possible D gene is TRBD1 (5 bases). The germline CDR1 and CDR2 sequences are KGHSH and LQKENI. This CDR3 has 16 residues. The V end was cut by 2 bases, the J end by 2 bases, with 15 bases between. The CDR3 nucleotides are TGTGCCAGCTCACCAGGTTTCGGCAGGGAAAACACTGAAGCTTTCTTT. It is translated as CASSPGFGRENTEAFF.